This TCR beta chain was documented in a study of CD8+ T cells in alopecia areata. Background on the study: It was oral tofacitinib, at 5 to 10 mg twice daily, that treated patients received. Patients in the study were on tofacitinib for 6 to 18 months, then off it for 6 months. General observations from the study: Scalp clonality dropped significantly under tofacitinib, as did expanded CD8+ top-100 clones.

Extraction of RNA preceded its reverse transcription into cDNA, which served as the sequencing template. Assay: immunoSEQ multiplex PCR; the TCRdb copy retains only in-frame clones and omits some. The sample holds 210,000 or so clones, approximately 72% seen once. In this sample, this clone turned up once. Its antigen is unidentified. Germline CDR1 is LGHNT and CDR2 is FRNRAP. V was clipped by 3 bases and J by 10 bases, with 15 bases between them. CDR3 length equals 14 residues. Treatment in this sample: oral pan-JAK inhibitor, 5-10 mg twice daily. This sample comprised CD4+ T cells sorted from blood, obtained around week 42, from a patient treated with tofacitinib. The chain combines TRBV12-5 with TRBJ1-4; possible D gene TRBD1, 5 bases. This receptor was obtained from a human donor with alopecia areata. The CDR3 here is CASGLLPVGGKLFF. The CDR3 nucleotides read TGTGCTAGTGGTTTACTGCCTGTCGGGGGAAAACTGTTTTTT. Full variable domain (remainder filled in from reference TRBV12-5 and TRBJ1-4): DARVTQTPRHKVTEMGQEVTMRCQPILGHNTVFWYRQTMMQGLELLAYFRNRAPLDDSGMPKDRFSAEMPDATLATLKIQPSEPRDSAVYFCASGLLPVGGKLFFGSGTQLSVL.